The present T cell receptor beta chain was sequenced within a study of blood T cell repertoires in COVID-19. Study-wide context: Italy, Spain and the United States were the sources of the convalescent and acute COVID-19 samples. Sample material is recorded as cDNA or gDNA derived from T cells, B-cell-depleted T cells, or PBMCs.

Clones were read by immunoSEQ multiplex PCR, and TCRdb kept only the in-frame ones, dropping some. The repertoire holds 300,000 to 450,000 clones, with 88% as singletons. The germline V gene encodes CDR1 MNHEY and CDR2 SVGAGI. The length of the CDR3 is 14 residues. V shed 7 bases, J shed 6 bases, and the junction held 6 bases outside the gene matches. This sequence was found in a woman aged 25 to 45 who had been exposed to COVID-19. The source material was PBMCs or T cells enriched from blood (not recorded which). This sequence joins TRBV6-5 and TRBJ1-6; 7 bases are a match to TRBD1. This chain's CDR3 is CASNPTGSNSPLHF. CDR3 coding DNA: TGTGCCAGCAACCCGACAGGGTCTAATTCACCCCTCCACTTT.